This TCR beta chain was obtained from a study of vaccination effects on CD4 cells after COVID-19. The wider study: The second dose preceded post-vaccine samples by a median of 72 days. Findings of the study overall: Late post-vaccination, clones induced by infection and those induced by vaccine underwent marked clonal contraction.

The CDR3 has 17 residues. Per germline, CDR1 MNHEY and CDR2 SVGEGT. V lost 2 bases, J lost 4 bases, and 18 bases lay in between. Viral peptide pools were used in the ViraFEST assay to expand antigen-specific CD4+ T cells, and sequencing came afterward. Subsequent to roughly 9 days of culture, CD4+ T cells were isolated. Vaccine administered to participants consisted of two doses of either BNT162b2 or mRNA-1273. It was on days 3 and 7 that half the medium was replaced with IL-2 medium. Here immunoSEQ multiplex PCR was the method, and the copy in TCRdb shows in-frame clones only, minus some. The sample has 30,000 to 40,000 clones; over 55% are singletons. Details on this clone: Its antigen is undetermined.

This TCR was sampled from a human donor who received a COVID-19 vaccine. This specimen consisted of CD4+ T cells from PBMCs cultured with SARS-CoV-2 spike peptides, obtained after COVID-19 vaccination. This chain links TRBV6-2 or TRBV6-3 with TRBJ2-1; TRBD2 might be the D (5 bases). The chain's CDR3 is CASSYPKGADLYNEQFF. The CDR3 DNA reads as TGTGCCAGCAGTTACCCCAAGGGAGCGGATTTATACAATGAGCAGTTCTTC.